This T cell receptor (beta chain) derives from a study of shared clonotypes between healthy human individuals. J was trimmed by 2 bases and V by 1 base; bases with no gene match: 16. Per the germline V gene, CDR1 is SGHDN and CDR2 is FVKESK. The CDR3 is 20 residues long. Generated by immunoSEQ multiplex PCR, the TCRdb table keeps only in-frame clones and is missing some. The sample consists of almost 700,000 clones, under 95% of them appearing once. In the naive CD8 group, cells lacked CD45RO and were positively selected for CCR7, so terminally differentiated effector memory CD45RA+ cells were left out.

The TCR comes from a man aged 25-40 years in good health. Sequenced material: naive CD8+ T cells sorted from blood. The chain employs TRBV14 and TRBJ2-3, with 9 nucleotides matching TRBD2. The DNA for the CDR3 is TGTGCCAGCAGCCAAGGGCCTGGGCTAGCGGGATCTCTCCACACAGATACGCAGTATTTT. Translating it yields CASSQGPGLAGSLHTDTQYF.